Listed below are T cell receptor beta chains from one sample, sequenced in a study of OX40 agonist ivuxolimab in advanced cancers. Libraries were prepared by immunoSEQ multiplex PCR; TCRdb keeps only in-frame clonotypes and omits some of them. The table records 55,000 to 80,000 clones, more than 80% of them present only once. Sequenced material: CD4+ or CD8+ T cells sorted from blood, taken in a trial of the OX40 agonist ivuxolimab. Source of these receptors: an adult with an advanced solid tumor such as melanoma, head and neck, liver or kidney cancer. Both conserved end residues are part of each CDR3. The D gene is left open where the match is weak. Size is omitted from some rows. Given values are once, few, many or a class for expanded clones.

D: -
V: TRBV5-4
size: -
J: TRBJ2-5
CDR3: CASSLASGWETQYF
DNA: TGTGCCAGCAGCTTGGCCTCGGGCTGGGAGACCCAGTACTTC

D: TRBD2
V: TRBV5-1
size: -
J: TRBJ2-7
CDR3: CASSGTSRGLYEQYF
DNA: TGCGCCAGCAGCGGGACTAGTCGGGGACTCTACGAGCAGTACTTC

D: -
V: TRBV5-4
size: few
J: TRBJ2-7
CDR3: CASSLPRSYEQYF
DNA: TGTGCCAGCAGCTTACCCCGGTCCTACGAGCAGTACTTC

D: TRBD2
V: TRBV19
size: -
J: TRBJ2-1
CDR3: CASSIDVASGYNEQFF
DNA: TGTGCCAGTAGTATAGATGTGGCTAGCGGGTATAATGAGCAGTTCTTC

D: -
V: TRBV19
size: -
J: TRBJ2-2
CDR3: CASSVVVGDTGELFF
DNA: TGTGCCAGTAGTGTGGTCGTGGGGGACACCGGGGAGCTGTTTTTT

D: -
V: TRBV4-1
size: -
J: TRBJ2-1
CDR3: CASSPSFDNEQFF
DNA: TGCGCCAGCAGCCCCTCGTTTGACAATGAGCAGTTCTTC

D: TRBD2
V: TRBV10-3
size: -
J: TRBJ2-5
CDR3: CAIGGGSQETQYF
DNA: TGTGCCATTGGCGGGGGGAGCCAAGAGACCCAGTACTTC

D: -
V: TRBV11-2
size: -
J: TRBJ2-1
CDR3: CASSSQGYNEQFF
DNA: TGTGCCAGCAGCTCACAGGGATACAATGAGCAGTTCTTC

D: -
V: TRBV7-9
size: -
J: TRBJ2-7
CDR3: CASSLEDEQYF
DNA: TGTGCCAGCAGCTTAGAGGACGAGCAGTACTTC

D: -
V: TRBV11-2
size: -
J: TRBJ1-2
CDR3: CASSSAGDSYGYTF
DNA: TGTGCCAGCAGCTCCGCAGGGGATTCCTATGGCTACACCTTC

D: TRBD1
V: TRBV19
size: -
J: TRBJ1-5
CDR3: CASSWTGVNQPQHF
DNA: TGTGCCAGTAGCTGGACAGGGGTTAATCAGCCCCAGCATTTT

D: TRBD1
V: TRBV6-1
size: once
J: TRBJ1-5
CDR3: CASSDSGGSNQPQHF
DNA: TGTGCCAGCAGTGATTCAGGGGGAAGCAATCAGCCCCAGCATTTT

D: -
V: TRBV6-1
size: -
J: TRBJ2-7
CDR3: CASSVHFPPYEQYF
DNA: TGTGCCAGCAGTGTCCACTTCCCTCCCTACGAGCAGTACTTC

D: TRBD2
V: TRBV25-1
size: -
J: TRBJ2-2
CDR3: CASSEFGGREDTGELFF
DNA: TGTGCCAGCAGTGAATTTGGGGGGCGGGAGGACACCGGGGAGCTGTTTTTT

D: -
V: TRBV2
size: -
J: TRBJ1-4
CDR3: CASSELGARLFF
DNA: TGTGCCAGCAGTGAATTAGGGGCTAGACTGTTTTTT

D: TRBD2
V: TRBV7-8
size: -
J: TRBJ2-1
CDR3: CASSLGLAGRDEQFF
DNA: TGTGCCAGCAGCCTGGGACTAGCGGGGCGGGATGAGCAGTTCTTC

D: -
V: TRBV15
size: -
J: TRBJ2-5
CDR3: CATSVPGQETQYF
DNA: TGTGCCACCAGCGTCCCGGGGCAAGAGACCCAGTACTTC

D: TRBD1
V: TRBV4-1
size: -
J: TRBJ1-5
CDR3: CASSPEDRGGQPQHF
DNA: TGCGCCAGCAGCCCTGAAGACAGGGGGGGTCAGCCCCAGCATTTT

D: -
V: TRBV7-8
size: -
J: TRBJ2-1
CDR3: CASSRLRVLSGNEQFF
DNA: TGTGCCAGCAGCCGACTTCGAGTCCTCTCGGGGAATGAGCAGTTCTTC

D: -
V: TRBV10-3
size: -
J: TRBJ2-2
CDR3: CAITAARAVETGELFF
DNA: TGTGCCATCACTGCGGCCAGGGCAGTTGAGACCGGGGAGCTGTTTTTT

D: -
V: TRBV19
size: -
J: TRBJ2-7
CDR3: CASSTGRSYEQYF
DNA: TGTGCCAGTAGTACGGGGAGATCCTACGAGCAGTACTTC

D: TRBD1
V: TRBV6-6
size: -
J: TRBJ2-5
CDR3: CASGRTGAQETQYF
DNA: TGTGCCAGCGGAAGGACAGGGGCTCAAGAGACCCAGTACTTC

D: -
V: TRBV28
size: once
J: TRBJ1-2
CDR3: CASSTMDVGGSYTF
DNA: TGTGCCAGCAGTACCATGGACGTAGGAGGCAGCTACACCTTC

D: -
V: TRBV25-1
size: -
J: TRBJ2-7
CDR3: CASSDFRNGAREQYF
DNA: TGTGCCAGCAGTGATTTCAGGAATGGGGCTAGGGAGCAGTACTTC

D: -
V: TRBV12-5
size: few
J: TRBJ2-7
CDR3: CASAWGLGDTYEQYF
DNA: TGTGCTAGTGCTTGGGGTCTCGGGGATACCTACGAGCAGTACTTC

D: -
V: TRBV2
size: -
J: TRBJ2-7
CDR3: CASSVPPGSHEQYF
DNA: TGTGCCAGCAGTGTACCCCCAGGGTCCCACGAGCAGTACTTC

D: -
V: TRBV28
size: -
J: TRBJ1-5
CDR3: CASSLGGRQPQHF
DNA: TGTGCCAGCAGTTTAGGGGGGCGGCAGCCCCAGCATTTT

D: TRBD1
V: TRBV5-6
size: -
J: TRBJ2-7
CDR3: CASSLPRQGFSYEQYF
DNA: TGTGCCAGCAGCTTGCCTCGACAGGGGTTCTCCTACGAGCAGTACTTC

D: TRBD1
V: TRBV6-6
size: once
J: TRBJ2-3
CDR3: CASSYRGQGPDTQYF
DNA: TGTGCCAGCAGTTATAGGGGGCAGGGGCCAGATACGCAGTATTTT